The T cell receptor beta chain under discussion was sequenced for a study of PD-1 blockade in mismatch repair-deficient tumors. The wider study: Patients had more than ten mismatch repair-deficient cancer types, all previously treated and progressing.

Data came from immunoSEQ multiplex PCR; TCRdb stores just in-frame clones and leaves some out. The table lists around 38,000 clones, about four fifths of them singletons. Study-wide results and caveats: Tumor-resident clones, often undetectable pretreatment in blood, expanded then contracted after pembrolizumab.

As to this clone: Its antigen remains unknown.

The CDR3 covers 16 residues. J was trimmed by 0 bases and V by 4 bases; bases with no gene match: 10. Germline-derived CDR1 and CDR2 are SGDLS and YYNGEE. Mismatch repair deficiency was confirmed in all patients, by PCR or immunohistochemistry. V usage is TRBV9 and J usage is TRBJ2-7, with 7 bases matching TRBD1. Here the sequenced sample was peripheral blood, taken 4 weeks after starting pembrolizumab. The receptor comes from an adult with mismatch repair-deficient cancer. CDR3 nucleotides: TGTGCCAGCAGCCCTTACCGGGACAGCTCCTCCTACGAGCAGTACTTC. It encodes CASSPYRDSSSYEQYF.